This T cell receptor (beta chain) was retrieved from a study of T-cell reconstitution after alpha-beta-depleted transplantation in children (dated by TCRdb to about 2016). Background on the whole study: The study quantitatively tracked T-cell immune reconstitution after TCRalphabeta/CD19-depleted allogeneic hematopoietic cell transplantation in children using TCR repertoire profiling.

Library method: PCR. Reads for this sample came from an Illumina HiSeq 2500. Molecular barcoding was employed in the preparation of TCR libraries, with unique molecular identifiers being used to normalize TCRbeta repertoire quantification. TCRdb reanalyzed the raw reads on its own, using fastp at Q25 for trimming and MiXCR for clone calling, and kept in-frame beta chains. Duplicate CDR3 protein sequences are folded into a single record with the most common DNA and genes. Counted in this sample were over 200,000 distinct CDR3 sequences; roughly a tenth of them appeared once. The ten top clones hold approximately 30% of the sample. Sequences SGHRS (CDR1) and YFSETQ (CDR2) are obtained from the germline V gene. Including the terminal cysteine and phenylalanine, the CDR3 comprises 16 residues. Of the read, only the CDR3 DNA is kept; its 48 bases are in frame from base 1. V loses 4 bases, J loses 1 base, and the germline ends lie 17 bases apart.

The paper's findings and limits, for the study overall: The high TCRbeta diversity at day 60 in some patients was ascribed to recipient T cells and intrathymic progenitors that had survived conditioning. The frequencies of hyperexpanded clones fell over the following months, and after one year, T-cell counts and TCRbeta diversity were mostly attributed to newly produced T cells. About two months after transplant, the apparently early recovery of alphabetaT-cell counts reportedly depended on just several hundred clones that had expanded rapidly and came from non-depleted graft cells.

In the paper's terms, the treatment or condition label means: allogeneic hematopoietic cell transplantation with graft depleted of TCRalphabeta T cells and CD19 B cells. The transplant recipients were children given TCRalphabeta/CD19-depleted allogeneic hematopoietic cell grafts. This clonotype was picked up many times. The antigen this receptor binds is unknown. Base qualities were left out, and no much larger clone turns up one base away. The chain employs TRBV5-1 and TRBJ1-1; the D region possibly corresponds to TRBD1 (5 bases align). Here the sequenced sample was PBMCs, taken before TCRalphabeta/CD19-depleted stem cell transplant. This clonotype originated in a child under two years old with acute myeloid leukemia, due to receive a stem cell transplant. The DNA sequence is given as TGCGCCAGCAGCCAAGGACACGGAGGGGAGAACACTGAAGCTTTCTTT. It translates as CASSQGHGGENTEAFF.